This T cell receptor beta chain was identified in a study of shared clonotypes between healthy human individuals (dated by TCRdb to 2018 to 2021). For the wider study: Two women and a few men aged 18 to 49 years were included in the cohort. Per donor, three plates each were used for CD4 naive and CD4 memory, two for CD8 naive, and one for CD8 memory. Blood TCR repertoires of several healthy adults were deeply sequenced to estimate repertoire size and the extent of clonotype sharing between individuals. To increase sequencing depth and limit assay-specific biases, TCR repertoire library preparation and sequencing were carried out by different laboratories using diverse techniques. Between about 0.85 and 8.9 billion PBMCs per donor were obtained by leukapheresis. Overall study outcomes, separate from this receptor: Rarefaction of sorted-subset datasets indicated incomplete sequencing despite the large sequencing depth. Larger estimated clonotype richness was generally found for naive subsets than for memory subsets. Only blood was sampled, and tissue TCR repertoires likely differ from those in blood. Compared with non-shared clonotypes, the clonotypes found in all four sorted-subset donors had higher generation probabilities. Sharing across several donors was observed for approximately 5% of naive CD4, about 4% of naive CD8, about 2.3% of memory CD4, and roughly 0.4% of memory CD8 clonotypes. The small number of donors limited the genetic and exposure-history diversity represented. Pairwise subsampling indicated that sequencing depth was expected to affect the degree of clonotype sharing among donors.

Using the deep immunoSEQ assay, multiplex PCR amplified TCR CDR3 regions from genomic DNA. Extracted genomic DNA from each cell subset was spread evenly across all wells of several immunoSEQ 96-well plates, with each plate serving as a replicate. Each replicate PCR for sorted subsets received about 0.2 ug genomic DNA, equal to tens of thousands of T cell genomes. Purified libraries were measured with a Qubit 3.0 fluorometer, size-checked on a Bioanalyzer 2100, and measured again with the KAPA Library Quantification kit. Each immunoSEQ 96-well plate was sequenced on its own single-read 150-cycle Illumina NextSeq 550 flow cell. The study's processing was this. Because only junctional sequences without quality scores were contained in the immunoSEQ output, filtering matching that applied to full-length reads could not be performed. To assign V/J genes and CDR3, sequences were annotated against IMGT germline references using PyIR, a Python wrapper for IgBLAST v1.9. Reads with weak V/J assignments (E-value above 1e-6), missing CDR3, stop codons, out-of-frame junctions, or ambiguous translated residues were removed. V3J clonotypes were defined by identical inferred V gene, J gene, and CDR3 amino acid sequence. The percentage overlap between two repertoires was calculated by dividing the number of shared unique clonotypes by the size of the smaller repertoire. RTK rarefaction, the Chao1 estimator, and Recon v2.1 estimates of unobserved clonotypes were used to assess repertoire richness. Generation probabilities for all TCRbeta clonotypes obtained by the gDNA method from a handful of donors were computed using OLGA. TCRdb stores this immuneACCESS table with in-frame sequences only. Part of the clones is absent; in the studies checked, under half of the shortfall reflects unresolved V genes, and no reason is known for the rest. V and J calls and clone size are those listed in that table; D and trimming were worked out from the DNA. The sample profile shows roughly 330,000 clones; roughly 70% of them were found once. The ten most abundant clones make up around 10% of the sample.

The CDR3 goes from the cysteine to the phenylalanine over 16 residues. Of all the DNA, just the CDR3 is kept, 48 bases in frame from base 1. The germline V gene (reference sequence) provides CDR1 LNHNV and CDR2 YYDKDF. The trim is 8 bases for V and 0 bases for J, with a gap of 16 bases between the germline ends. Healthy HIV-negative adults with no recently reported acute infections or vaccinations were included as donors. Every donor was a Caucasian adult living in Nashville, Tennessee, USA. CD4+ T cells were enriched by magnetic negative selection; naive cells were then positively selected on CD45RA, and the negative fraction formed the memory subset. After blood collection by leukapheresis, PBMCs were isolated using Ficoll-Histopaque density gradient centrifugation and then cryopreserved in the vapor phase of liquid nitrogen. Analytical flow cytometry was used to check the purity and quantity of each magnetically sorted T cell population. Genomic DNA was isolated from each sorted fraction and quantified by UV absorbance on a Nanodrop 2000c.

To note about this clone: There is no known antigen for this receptor. No quality values exist for individual bases; no much larger clone is one base distant.

Rearrangement joined TRBV15 to TRBJ2-2; tentative D gene TRBD2, with 6 bases matching. Sequenced: memory CD4+ T cells sorted from blood. The cell subset or site label, as the study defines it: CD45RA-negative fraction. The clonotype comes from a man in his thirties or forties in good health. DNA sequence: TGTGCCACCGGACTAACAGTTTTGGCGAACACCGGGGAGCTGTTTTTT. Its product reads: CATGLTVLANTGELFF.